A selection of T cell receptor beta chains follows, all from one sample in a study of human T cells and chemical hapten exposure. TCRdb passed the RACE reads through MiXCR, listing each CDR3 protein once. The profile shows 250,000 or so distinct CDR3 sequences, 7.5% to 8% of them singletons. This specimen was whole blood, taken in connection with sensitization to the hapten diphenylcyclopropenone (DPC). The receptor source for this set is a man younger than 30 with alopecia areata. Some clones in this sample may be carry-over from other donors' samples. CDR3s include the opening cysteine and the closing phenylalanine or tryptophan. D genes are given only for firm matches. Some rows mark clone size as missing; the rest say once, few, many or name a class of expanded clone.

TRBD2	TRBJ2-5	TRBV7-7	many	14	CASSLGLAEETQYF	TGTGCCAGCAGCTTGGGACTAGCGGAAGAGACCCAGTACTTC
.	TRBJ2-5	TRBV27	.	14	CASSLSGYQETQYF	TGTGCCAGCAGTTTATCCGGCTACCAAGAGACCCAGTACTTC
TRBD2	TRBJ2-5	TRBV6-5	many	18	CASSSSTSGGAGQETQYF	TGTGCCAGCAGTTCGTCGACTAGCGGGGGGGCCGGGCAAGAGACCCAGTACTTC
.	TRBJ2-5	TRBV7-2	.	13	CASMPAEEETQYF	TGTGCCAGCATGCCGGCAGAAGAAGAGACCCAGTACTTC
.	TRBJ1-4	TRBV7-9	many	13	CASSLGRRGRLFF	TGTGCCAGCAGCTTGGGGAGGCGGGGGCGACTGTTTTTT
.	TRBJ1-1	TRBV5-6	few	15	CASSPNWGQSTEAFF	TGTGCCAGCAGCCCAAACTGGGGGCAGAGCACTGAAGCTTTCTTT
.	TRBJ2-6	TRBV6-2/TRBV6-3	many	15	CASSYSVSGANVLTF	TGTGCCAGCAGTTACTCCGTCTCTGGGGCCAACGTCCTGACTTTC
.	TRBJ1-1	TRBV10-3	many	16	CAISESPGPMNTEAFF	TGTGCCATCAGTGAGTCTCCGGGTCCAATGAACACTGAAGCTTTCTTT
TRBD2	TRBJ2-3	TRBV6-2/TRBV6-3	.	11	CASTAGGTQYF	TGTGCCAGCACCGCGGGGGGGACGCAGTATTTT
TRBD1	TRBJ1-2	TRBV5-6	many	15	CASSKPGQGARGYTF	TGTGCCAGCAGCAAACCCGGACAGGGGGCGCGCGGCTACACCTTC
.	TRBJ2-5	TRBV5-6	.	17	CASSLNRWGTRQETQYF	TGTGCCAGCAGCTTGAATCGTTGGGGAACGCGTCAAGAGACCCAGTACTTC
.	TRBJ1-1	TRBV11-2	few	16	CASSPTPDRWNTEAFF	TGTGCCAGCAGCCCTACCCCGGACAGATGGAACACTGAAGCTTTCTTT
TRBD1	TRBJ2-3	TRBV7-2	.	17	CASSSKPPGTGEDTQYF	TGTGCCAGCAGCTCGAAACCACCCGGGACAGGGGAAGATACGCAGTATTTT
TRBD1	TRBJ2-7	TRBV29-1	few	15	CSVVRAGTGTYEQYF	TGCAGCGTTGTCCGAGCGGGGACAGGGACCTACGAGCAGTACTTC
.	TRBJ2-2	TRBV6-4	many	15	CASSDRGADTGELFF	TGTGCCAGCAGTGACAGGGGGGCAGACACCGGGGAGCTGTTTTTT
.	TRBJ1-4	TRBV20-1	few	14	CSARGGNRREKLFF	TGCAGTGCTAGGGGGGGAAACAGAAGGGAAAAACTGTTTTTT
.	TRBJ1-1	TRBV16	many	13	CASSQYYNTEAFF	TGTGCCAGCAGCCAATATTATAACACTGAAGCTTTCTTT
.	TRBJ1-2	TRBV27	.	14	CASTRTVPNYGYTF	TGTGCCAGCACTCGGACAGTACCCAACTATGGCTACACCTTC
TRBD1	TRBJ1-5	TRBV7-2	many	15	CASSSGGGLNQPQHF	TGTGCCAGCAGCTCAGGGGGCGGACTAAATCAGCCCCAGCATTTT
.	TRBJ1-1	TRBV2	many	11	CASRLGAEAFF	TGTGCCAGCAGGCTAGGGGCAGAAGCTTTCTTT
TRBD1	TRBJ1-3	TRBV7-2	.	16	CASSPQQGATGNTIYF	TGTGCCAGCAGCCCCCAACAGGGGGCTACTGGAAACACCATATATTTT
.	TRBJ2-3	TRBV7-2	.	15	CASSSQAGLADTQYF	TGTGCCAGCAGCTCCCAAGCGGGCCTGGCAGATACGCAGTATTTT
.	TRBJ1-6	TRBV6-6	few	14	CASSPAGENSPLHF	TGTGCCAGCAGCCCCGCCGGCGAGAATTCACCCCTCCACTTT
.	TRBJ1-4	TRBV12-3/TRBV12-4	.	15	CASSLGRGTNEKLFF	TGTGCCAGCAGTTTAGGGAGGGGAACTAATGAAAAACTGTTTTTT
.	TRBJ2-5	TRBV10-3	few	13	CAISGDGEETQYF	TGTGCCATCAGTGGGGACGGGGAAGAGACCCAGTACTTC
.	TRBJ2-5	TRBV18	many	15	CASGRPGQSKETQYF	TGTGCCAGCGGACGTCCTGGGCAGTCTAAAGAGACCCAGTACTTC
TRBD1	TRBJ2-1	TRBV7-2	few	16	CASSPSRDRVFNEQFF	TGTGCCAGCAGCCCATCCCGGGACAGGGTATTCAATGAGCAGTTCTTC
.	TRBJ1-5	TRBV24-1	.	13	CATSDSATQPQHF	TGTGCCACCAGTGATTCTGCGACACAGCCCCAGCATTTT
.	TRBJ2-3	TRBV10-3	.	15	CAISVSQGSSDTQYF	TGTGCCATCAGTGTTTCTCAGGGTTCATCAGATACGCAGTATTTT
.	TRBJ2-1	TRBV5-6	few	15	CASSPEGSSYNEQFF	TGTGCCAGCAGCCCCGAGGGAAGCTCCTACAATGAGCAGTTCTTC
.	TRBJ1-1	TRBV9	many	16	CASSPGPNRGVGEAFF	TGTGCCAGCAGCCCCGGTCCCAACCGTGGGGTCGGGGAAGCTTTCTTT
TRBD2	TRBJ2-5	TRBV20-1	.	13	CSARAGGQETQYF	TGCAGTGCAAGAGCGGGGGGTCAAGAGACCCAGTACTTC
.	TRBJ1-2	TRBV4-2	.	15	CASSQQDSGNYGYTF	TGTGCCAGCAGCCAACAGGACAGCGGCAACTATGGCTACACCTTC
.	TRBJ2-1	TRBV2	.	14	CASRSRPRKDEQFF	TGTGCCAGCAGATCCCGGCCCAGGAAGGATGAGCAGTTCTTC
TRBD1	TRBJ1-1	TRBV20-1	few	16	CSAHVLLDRVNTEAFF	TGCAGTGCCCACGTTCTCCTGGACAGGGTTAACACTGAAGCTTTCTTT
.	TRBJ2-7	TRBV4-1	.	16	CASSQDTSHSSYEQYF	TGCGCCAGCAGCCAAGATACCTCCCACAGTTCCTACGAGCAGTACTTC
.	TRBJ1-4	TRBV2	.	15	CASSPQGRGNEKLFF	TGTGCCAGCAGCCCCCAGGGACGGGGAAATGAAAAACTGTTTTTT
.	TRBJ2-7	TRBV5-1	many	12	CASSFRGYEQYF	TGCGCCAGCAGCTTCCGGGGGTACGAGCAGTACTTC
.	TRBJ2-2	TRBV10-1	.	14	CASSVGGLTGELFF	TGCGCCAGCAGTGTGGGGGGCCTCACCGGGGAGCTGTTTTTT
TRBD1	TRBJ1-2	TRBV20-1	.	14	CSARETGISRGYTF	TGCAGTGCACGGGAGACAGGGATTTCCCGTGGCTACACCTTC
TRBD1	TRBJ1-3	TRBV4-1	.	17	CASSQVIGQGAGNTIYF	TGCGCCAGCAGCCAAGTTATTGGACAGGGTGCTGGAAACACCATATATTTT
.	TRBJ2-1	TRBV6-7	.	12	CASSITGFEQFF	TGTGCCAGCAGTATTACAGGGTTTGAGCAGTTCTTC
.	TRBJ1-1	TRBV12-3/TRBV12-4	.	12	CASSLMHTEAFF	TGTGCCAGCAGTTTGATGCACACTGAAGCTTTCTTT
TRBD2	TRBJ2-3	TRBV11-2	.	18	CASSSIRLSGGRTDTQYF	TGTGCCAGCAGCTCGATCCGCCTTAGCGGGGGGCGCACAGATACGCAGTATTTT
TRBD1	TRBJ2-1	TRBV7-8	few	18	CASTGTGPIRRTYNEQFF	TGTGCCAGTACCGGGACAGGGCCGATTCGCCGTACCTACAATGAGCAGTTCTTC